Listed here are 30 T cell receptor beta chains from one sample, sequenced in a study of T cell responses to AZD1222 COVID-19 vaccine. TCRdb's table, derived via immunoSEQ multiplex PCR, lists solely in-frame clones and lacks some. The sample shows roughly 100,000 clones, roughly 80% of them seen only once. Specimen: peripheral blood, collected on day 0 of AZD1222 vaccination. The receptor set was obtained from an adult in good health.

Here the CDR3 DNA reads TGTGCCAGCAGCCAAAGGCGAGAGATTTGGGATCAGCCCCAGCATTTT. Translated, it gives CASSQRREIWDQPQHF. V is TRBV3-1 (or the pseudogene TRBV3-2) and J is TRBJ1-5; D unclear. Germline V CDR1 and CDR2: LGHDT, YNNKEL (reference sequence). The CDR3 loop spans 16 amino acids. V lost 2 bases, J lost 5 bases, and 16 bases lay in between.

Turning to this clone: Other DNA sequences within the sample encode an identical CDR3. The CDR3 coding sequence is TGTGCCAGCTCACCACCTGCAGGTGATAATTCACCCCTCCACTTT. Its protein is CASSPPAGDNSPLHF. This chain joins TRBV18 and TRBJ1-6; no reliable D call. The CDR3 runs 15 residues. Germline CDR1 is KGHSH and CDR2 is LQKENI. The V end lost 0 bases, the J end lost 5 bases, and 8 bases lay between the germline ends. The complete variable domain, with remaining parts taken from reference TRBV18 and TRBJ1-6, reads NAGVMQNPRHLVRRRGQEARLRCSPMKGHSHVYWYRQLPEEGLKFMVYLQKENIIDESGMPKERFSAEFPKEGPSILRIQQVVRGDSAAYFCASSPPAGDNSPLHFGNGTRLTVT.

The chain carries TRBV19 and TRBJ1-6; D gene uncertain. Trimming removed 0 bases at V and 7 bases at J, with 10 bases between. The V gene's germline CDR1 is LNHDA and CDR2 SQIVND (reference sequence). There are 15 residues in the CDR3. The CDR3 region is CASSIDPGANSPLHF. For the CDR3, the DNA is TGTGCCAGTAGTATAGATCCGGGTGCAAATTCACCCCTCCACTTT.

Of note for this clone: Sequence at one end of the junction differs from germline and may be a read error. V and J are TRBV10-2 and TRBJ2-5; the D is unclear. This CDR3 is built from 13 residues. CDR1 and CDR2 (germline): WSHSY, SAAADI. CDR3 protein: CTSHPAMQETQYF. CDR3 bases: TGCACCAGCCACCCCGCCATGCAAGAGACCCAGTACTTC.

CDR3 DNA sequence: TGTGCCACCAGTGACCCGAACACTGAAGCTTTCTTT. Translation: CATSDPNTEAFF. This chain links TRBV24-1 with TRBJ1-1, with D uncertain. V lost 4 bases, J lost 1 base, and 3 bases lay in between. CDR3 length equals 12 residues. Germline lookup yields CDR1 KGHDR and CDR2 SFDVKD.

The rearrangement joins TRBV7-9 to TRBJ1-4; D might be TRBD1 (5 bases). Trimming left V 2 bases short and J 4 bases short, with 11 bases between. Germline CDR1 is SEHNR and CDR2 is FQNEAQ (reference sequence). The CDR3 contains 15 residues. CDR3 nucleotide sequence: TGTGCCAGCAGCTTAAGTACAGGACTTAATGAAAAACTGTTTTTT. It encodes CASSLSTGLNEKLFF.

The chain carries TRBV11-3 and TRBJ2-7; possible D gene TRBD1, 5 bases. V lost 5 bases and J lost 3, with 17 bases in between. The CDR3 length is 15 residues. Germline-derived CDR1 and CDR2 are SGHNT and YENEEA. The CDR3 spells CASSQDTFRSYEQYF. Written as DNA, the CDR3 is TGTGCCAGCAGCCAGGACACCTTTAGGAGCTACGAGCAGTACTTC. Looking up the rest from reference TRBV11-3 and TRBJ2-7 gives the full variable domain: EAGVVQSPRYKIIEKKQPVAFWCNPISGHNTLYWYLQNLGQGPELLIRYENEEAVDDSQLPKDRFSAERLKGVDSTLKIQPAELGDSAVYLCASSQDTFRSYEQYFGPGTRLTVT.

The V and J genes are TRBV27 and TRBJ1-5, with D perhaps TRBD1 (5 bases). The CDR3 is 13 amino acids. Per germline, CDR1 MNHEY and CDR2 SMNVEV (reference sequence). The germline V and J ends were trimmed by 2 bases and 5 bases, with 7 bases remaining between them. The CDR3: CASSLKGYQPQHF. The CDR3 DNA follows: TGTGCCAGCAGTTTAAAGGGGTATCAGCCCCAGCATTTT.

This clone was counted a single time. The same CDR3 is also encoded by other DNA sequences in this sample. The rearrangement links TRBV19 to TRBJ1-1, with 11 bases matching TRBD1. Germline CDR1 reads LNHDA; CDR2 reads SQIVND (reference sequence). The V segment lost 2 bases and the J segment 5 bases; nucleotides outside the gene matches: 4. The CDR3 runs 15 residues. The CDR3 nucleotides are TGTGCCAGTAGTATAAGGACAGGGGGCTCTACTGAAGCTTTCTTT. It translates to CASSIRTGGSTEAFF.

The V call is TRBV4-3, the J call TRBJ1-4, with TRBD1 as a possible D gene (5 bases). CDR1 and CDR2 from the germline V gene are LGHNA and YSLEER. The CDR3 is 17 residues long. V shed 0 bases and J shed 4 bases, with 15 bases lying between them. The CDR3 region is CASSQDWGAAINEKLFF. DNA of the CDR3: TGCGCCAGCAGCCAAGATTGGGGCGCGGCGATTAATGAAAAACTGTTTTTT.

This clone is a singleton in its sample. A much larger clone is a single base away; this may be a read error. The chain recombines TRBV10-3 with TRBJ2-1; D remains unclear. Trimming left V 6 bases short and J 7 bases short, with 10 bases between. Looked up from germline, CDR1 is ENHRY and CDR2 is SYGVKD. This CDR3 has 12 residues. CDR3 nucleotide sequence: TGTGCCATCAGAGAACTGGAAAATGAGCAGTTCTTC. Translation gives CAIRELENEQFF.

This clone was detected once. CDR3 in DNA: TGCGCCAGCAGCCTAAGACAAGAACGGACTGAAGCTTTCTTT. Translating gives CASSLRQERTEAFF. The J gene is TRBJ1-1, the V gene TRBV4-1; D is uncertain. Trimming removed 4 bases at V and 5 bases at J, with 14 bases between. The CDR3 length is 14 residues. Germline V lookup: CDR1 MGHRA, CDR2 YSYEKL.

This clone was detected only once. V usage is TRBV11-3 and J usage is TRBJ1-4; D might be TRBD1 (5 bases). Trimming pared 4 bases from V and 4 bases from J, leaving 10 bases between. The CDR3 is 14 amino acids. CDR1 SGHNT and CDR2 YENEEA come from the germline V gene. The CDR3 bases are TGTGCCAGCAGCTCGGACACGCTTAATGAAAAACTGTTTTTT. Encoded protein: CASSSDTLNEKLFF. Based on the CDR3 plus reference TRBV11-3 and TRBJ1-4, the full variable domain is EAGVVQSPRYKIIEKKQPVAFWCNPISGHNTLYWYLQNLGQGPELLIRYENEEAVDDSQLPKDRFSAERLKGVDSTLKIQPAELGDSAVYLCASSSDTLNEKLFFGSGTQLSVL.

This clone was detected only once. The J gene is TRBJ1-2, the V gene TRBV28, with D possibly being TRBD1 (5 bases). V was pared by 7 bases and J by 4 bases, with 7 bases between. Germline CDR1 reads MDHEN; CDR2 reads SYDVKM. The CDR3 spans 11 residues. This CDR3 is CASNRGYGYTF. CDR3 coding DNA: TGTGCCAGCAATAGGGGCTATGGCTACACCTTC.

The chain uses TRBV3-1 (or the pseudogene TRBV3-2) and TRBJ1-2; D is unclear. With 4 bases removed from V and 0 bases from J, the gap between germline ends came to 12 bases. This CDR3 spans 15 amino acids. CDR1 is LGHDT and CDR2 is YNNKEL in the germline V gene (reference sequence). The CDR3 nucleotides are TGTGCCAGCAGCCCCACACCCGGGTCTAACTATGGCTACACCTTC. This sequence encodes CASSPTPGSNYGYTF.

The rearrangement joins TRBV18 to TRBJ1-5, with 7 bases lining up with TRBD1. Germline CDR1 and CDR2: KGHSH and LQKENI. The CDR3 extends over 16 amino acids. V shed 4 bases, J shed 6 bases, and the junction held 12 bases outside the gene matches. The CDR3 here is CASSQSRDRGPQPQHF. For the CDR3, the DNA is TGTGCCAGCTCACAGAGCCGGGACAGAGGTCCTCAGCCCCAGCATTTT.

This clone was counted only a few times. This chain links TRBV27 with TRBJ2-7, with TRBD2 matching over 8 bases. Germline assignment: CDR1 MNHEY and CDR2 SMNVEV (reference sequence). The CDR3 is made up of 19 amino acids. V was pared by 5 bases and J by 1 base, with 19 bases of the junction left unmatched. CDR3 sequence reads: CASSPDPESRSGASYEQYF. For the CDR3, the DNA is TGTGCCAGCAGTCCCGACCCAGAGAGTCGTAGCGGGGCTTCCTACGAGCAGTACTTC.

V and J are TRBV6-5 and TRBJ1-6; D is unclear. V was shortened by 4 bases and J by 10 bases, with 17 bases between the two germline ends. Germline V gene lookup returns CDR1 MNHEY and CDR2 SVGAGI. The CDR3 has 15 residues. Here the CDR3 DNA reads TGTGCCAGCAGTTCGATACTATCGGGAGAATCACCCCTCCACTTT. This encodes CASSSILSGESPLHF.

This chain joins TRBV7-9 and TRBJ2-7, with 7 positions matching TRBD1. The ends lost 0 bases at V and 1 base at J; junction bases unmatched: 6. CDR1 and CDR2 from the germline V gene are SEHNR and FQNEAQ (reference sequence). The length of the CDR3 is 16 residues. DNA for the CDR3: TGTGCCAGCAGCTTAGCCCCGACAGGGAAGTCCTACGAGCAGTACTTC. It translates to CASSLAPTGKSYEQYF. Combining the CDR3 with reference TRBV7-9 and TRBJ2-7 gives the whole variable domain DTGVSQNPRHKITKRGQNVTFRCDPISEHNRLYWYRQTLGQGPEFLTYFQNEAQLEKSRLLSDRFSAERPKGSFSTLEIQRTEQGDSAMYLCASSLAPTGKSYEQYFGPGTRLTVT.

V gene TRBV4-2 combines with J gene TRBJ2-7, with D perhaps TRBD1 (6 bases). The CDR3 sequence is 15 residues long. Trimming shortened V by 5 bases and J by 3 bases, and 17 bases separated the two germline ends. Germline CDR1 LGHNA, CDR2 YNFKEQ. The CDR3 is CASSEEGGTRYEQYF. CDR3 bases: TGTGCCAGCAGCGAGGAAGGGGGTACACGCTACGAGCAGTACTTC.

The chain is built from TRBV27 and TRBJ2-3; the match to TRBD1 covers 8 bases. Germline V gives CDR1 MNHEY, CDR2 SMNVEV (reference sequence). This CDR3 is 14 amino acids long. V lost 3 bases, J lost 10 bases, and 9 bases stayed unmatched. CDR3 sequence: CASSFTGGNPAQYF. The CDR3 DNA follows: TGTGCCAGCAGTTTTACAGGGGGTAATCCCGCGCAGTATTTT.

The V gene is TRBV7-8, the J gene TRBJ2-3; 7 bases align to TRBD2. Trimming cost V 2 bases and J 6 bases; bases outside gene matches: 14. CDR3 length equals 17 residues. Germline CDR1 reads SGHVS; CDR2 reads FQNEAQ. The CDR3 region has the DNA TGTGCCAGCAGCTTAAAAGGGGCGGGAGCAGACACGGATACGCAGTATTTT. This gives the protein CASSLKGAGADTDTQYF.

At least ten counts were recorded for this clone. The chain carries TRBV6-6 and TRBJ1-3; D uncertain. With 7 bases removed from V and 0 bases from J, the gap between germline ends came to 4 bases. This CDR3 is 12 amino acids long. Per the germline V gene, CDR1 is MNHNY and CDR2 is SVGAGI (reference sequence). The CDR3 protein is CASTISGNTIYF. The CDR3 DNA reads as TGTGCCAGCACTATCTCTGGAAACACCATATATTTT.

This clone was observed a single time. The J gene is TRBJ1-3, the V gene TRBV6-1, with D possibly being TRBD1 (6 bases). V lost 11 bases and J lost 0, with 11 bases in between. Germline values: CDR1 MNHNS, CDR2 SASEGT. The CDR3 is made up of 13 amino acids. The CDR3 region is CAVRQASGNTIYF. The CDR3, as DNA: TGTGCCGTTAGACAGGCCTCTGGAAACACCATATATTTT.

The chain is built from TRBV6-6 and TRBJ2-3; a weak D match, TRBD1 (5 bases). The V end lost 6 bases, the J end lost 6 bases, and 10 bases lay between the germline ends. Germline CDR1 and CDR2: MNHNY and SVGAGI (reference sequence). This CDR3 has 12 amino acids. CDR3 coding DNA: TGTGCCAGCAGCCCCCCAGGGGATACGCAGTATTTT. Its protein product is CASSPPGDTQYF.

This chain uses TRBV30 with TRBJ1-5; no clear D. The germline gives CDR1 GTSNPN, CDR2 SVGIG (reference sequence). The CDR3 contains 14 residues. V was clipped by 1 base and J by 7 bases, with 14 bases between them. CDR3 DNA sequence: TGTGCCTGGAGTGCCGCTCGGGGAGGACAGCCCCAGCATTTT. Translation: CAWSAARGGQPQHF.

The CDR3 here is CASSREGGTREKLFF. The DNA for the CDR3 is TGTGCCAGCAGCCGGGAGGGGGGAACCCGGGAAAAACTGTTTTTT. This chain uses TRBV4-2 with TRBJ1-4; the D gene is possibly TRBD1 (6 bases). The germline V and J ends were trimmed by 4 bases and 8 bases, with 17 bases remaining between them. The CDR3 totals 15 residues. Germline CDR1 is LGHNA and CDR2 is YNFKEQ.

This chain uses TRBV27 with TRBJ2-5; D might be TRBD1 (6 bases). CDR1 and CDR2 (germline): MNHEY, SMNVEV (reference sequence). The CDR3 covers 14 residues. V was shortened by 4 bases and J by 5 bases, with 14 bases between the two germline ends. The CDR3 DNA reads as TGTGCCAGCAGTTCCCTACAGGGTCGGGAGACCCAGTACTTC. This gives the protein CASSSLQGRETQYF.

Concerning this clone itself: This same CDR3 is encoded by further DNA sequences in the sample. V and J are TRBV6-5 and TRBJ1-1; D is ambiguous. The CDR3 loop spans 11 amino acids. Deletions cut 6 bases from V and 2 bases from J, with 4 bases between. Germline CDR1 reads MNHEY; CDR2 reads SVGAGI. The CDR3 spells CASSRNTEAFF. CDR3 bases: TGTGCCAGCAGCCGCAACACTGAAGCTTTCTTT.

The gene calls are TRBV4-2 and TRBJ1-5; 7 nucleotides align to TRBD1. The V gene's germline CDR1 is LGHNA and CDR2 YNFKEQ. The CDR3 extends over 15 amino acids. After removal of 0 bases from V and 7 bases from J, the junction contained 6 bases not matched to a gene. CDR3 nucleotide sequence: TGTGCCAGCAGCCAAGATTTAAGGGGGCGGCAGCCCCAGCATTTT. Translation gives CASSQDLRGRQPQHF.